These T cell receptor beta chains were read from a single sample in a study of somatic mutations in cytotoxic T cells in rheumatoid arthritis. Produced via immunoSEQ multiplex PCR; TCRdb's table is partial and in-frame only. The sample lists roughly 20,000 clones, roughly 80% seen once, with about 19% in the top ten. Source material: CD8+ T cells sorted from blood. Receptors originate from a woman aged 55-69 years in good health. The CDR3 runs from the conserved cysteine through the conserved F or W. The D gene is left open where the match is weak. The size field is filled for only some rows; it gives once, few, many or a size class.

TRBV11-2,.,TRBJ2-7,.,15,TGTGCCAGCAGCTTAGTGGTCTCAAAAACGGACGAGCAGTACTTC,CASSLVVSKTDEQYF
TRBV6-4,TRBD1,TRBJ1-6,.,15,TGTGCCAGCAGGGTACAGGGGGCTGATAATTCACCCCTCCACTTT,CASRVQGADNSPLHF
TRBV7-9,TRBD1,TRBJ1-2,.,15,TGTGCCAGCAGCTTATCGACAGGGGAATCCTATGGCTACACCTTC,CASSLSTGESYGYTF
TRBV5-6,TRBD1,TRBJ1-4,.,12,TGTGCCAGCAGCTCCGGACAGGTCGAACTGTTTTTT,CASSSGQVELFF
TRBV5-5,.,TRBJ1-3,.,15,TGTGCCAGCAGCCGGACCAGGGAGAATGGAAACACCATATATTTT,CASSRTRENGNTIYF
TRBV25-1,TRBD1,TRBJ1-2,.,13,TGTGCCAGCAGTGAATACGGGACAGTTGGCTACACCTTC,CASSEYGTVGYTF
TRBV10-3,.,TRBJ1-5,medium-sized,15,TGTGCCATCAGTGAGAAGGGTCCCCTCAATCAGCCCCAGCATTTT,CAISEKGPLNQPQHF
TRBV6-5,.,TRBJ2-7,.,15,TGTGCCAGCAGTAGATTAACAGGGCTCTTCTACGAGCAGTACTTC,CASSRLTGLFYEQYF
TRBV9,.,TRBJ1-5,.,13,TGTGCCAGCAGCCCGGGGGGGAATCAGCCCCAGCATTTT,CASSPGGNQPQHF
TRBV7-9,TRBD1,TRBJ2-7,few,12,TGTGCCAGCAGCTTTACCAGGGACAGGGCCTACTTC,CASSFTRDRAYF
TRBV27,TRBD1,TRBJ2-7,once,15,TGTGCCAGCAGTCCGGACAGGGGGCGCAACTACGAGCAGTACTTC,CASSPDRGRNYEQYF
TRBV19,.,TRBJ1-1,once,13,TGTGCCAGTAGTATTAAAATGGAAACTGAAGCTTTCTTT,CASSIKMETEAFF
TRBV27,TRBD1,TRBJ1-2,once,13,TGTGCCAGCAGTCAGGGACAGTTCTATGGCTACACCTTC,CASSQGQFYGYTF
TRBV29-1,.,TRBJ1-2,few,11,TGCAGCGTTGACCCAGGAGGTGGCTACACCTTC,CSVDPGGGYTF
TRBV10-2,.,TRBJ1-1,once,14,TGCGCCAGCAGTCGCACACAGTCGAACACTGAAGCTTTCTTT,CASSRTQSNTEAFF
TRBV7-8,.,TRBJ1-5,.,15,TGTGCCAGCAGCCAATTCCGAGGGGGCAATCAGCCCCAGCATTTT,CASSQFRGGNQPQHF
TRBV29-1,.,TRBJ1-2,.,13,TGCAGCGTGGGGACGGGATCCGTGGGCGGCTACACCTTC,CSVGTGSVGGYTF
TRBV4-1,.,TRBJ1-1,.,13,TGCGCCAGCAGCCAAGATAAAACCTTTGAAGCTTTCTTT,CASSQDKTFEAFF
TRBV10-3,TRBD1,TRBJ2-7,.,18,TGTGCCATCAGTGAGCCCCGGGACAGGGTCCTTCGGGTGGACGAGCAGTACTTC,CAISEPRDRVLRVDEQYF
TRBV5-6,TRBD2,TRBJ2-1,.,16,TGTGCCAGCAGCGGGATCACTAGCGGGGGGGCCAATGAGCAGTTCTTC,CASSGITSGGANEQFF
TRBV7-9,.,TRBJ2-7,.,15,TGTGCCAGCAGCTCTACCATGGACAGAATCTACGAGCAGTACTTC,CASSSTMDRIYEQYF
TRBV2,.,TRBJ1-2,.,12,TGTGCCAGCAGTGAACTCTCGGACCGCTACACCTTC,CASSELSDRYTF
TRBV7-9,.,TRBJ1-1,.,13,TGTGCCAGCAGCTCCGAGGGGCGGGGTGAAGCTTTCTTT,CASSSEGRGEAFF
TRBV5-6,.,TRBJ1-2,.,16,TGTGCCAGCAGCCTAGTACCTACAGGGAATAGAGACGGCTACACCTTC,CASSLVPTGNRDGYTF
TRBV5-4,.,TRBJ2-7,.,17,TGTGCCAGCAGCTCTCAACCTGAGAGCTGGGGGTTCTACGAGCAGTACTTC,CASSSQPESWGFYEQYF
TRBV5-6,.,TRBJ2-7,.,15,TGTGCCAGCAGCTTACAGCTTATAGTAACCGACGAGCAGTACTTC,CASSLQLIVTDEQYF
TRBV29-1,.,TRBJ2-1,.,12,TGCAGCCTCTCTGGGGGTCACAATGAGCAGTTCTTC,CSLSGGHNEQFF
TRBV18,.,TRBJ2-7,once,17,TGTGCCAGCTCACCTCCAACGCGGACAACGGCTCTCTACGAGCAGTACTTC,CASSPPTRTTALYEQYF
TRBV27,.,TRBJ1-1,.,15,TGTGCCAGCAGTTTATCCCGGAGAAAAAACACTGAAGCTTTCTTT,CASSLSRRKNTEAFF
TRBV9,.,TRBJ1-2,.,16,TGTGCCAGCAGCGCCGCCCCGGACGGAGACTCCTATGGCTACACCTTC,CASSAAPDGDSYGYTF
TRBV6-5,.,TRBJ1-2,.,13,TGTGCCAGCAGTTCCGGGACCCTGGGAGGCTACACCTTC,CASSSGTLGGYTF
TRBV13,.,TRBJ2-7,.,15,TGTGCCAGCAGCCCCCGAGGACGGGGTGTTTACGAGCAGTACTTC,CASSPRGRGVYEQYF
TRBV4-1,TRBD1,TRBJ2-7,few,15,TGCGCCAGCAGCGCCCGGACAGGGTCACCCTACGAGCAGTACTTC,CASSARTGSPYEQYF
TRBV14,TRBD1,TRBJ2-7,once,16,TGTGCCAGCAGCCAAGATGGGGACAGGGCCCCCTACGAGCAGTACTTC,CASSQDGDRAPYEQYF
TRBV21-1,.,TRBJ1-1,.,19,TGTGCCAGCAGCCCGCTCAGGGGACACCACATCGGGATGAACACTGAAGCTTTCTTT,CASSPLRGHHIGMNTEAFF
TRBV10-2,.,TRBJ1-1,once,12,TGCGCCAGCAGAGGGGGAATCACTGAAGCTTTCTTT,CASRGGITEAFF
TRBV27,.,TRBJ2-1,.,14,TGTGCCAGCAGCCCTTCGGGTATCCACAATGAGCAGTTCTTC,CASSPSGIHNEQFF
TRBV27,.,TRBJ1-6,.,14,TGTGCCAGCAGTTTTGTAGGAAATAATTCACCCCTCCACTTT,CASSFVGNNSPLHF
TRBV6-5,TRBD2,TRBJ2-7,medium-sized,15,TGTGCCAGCAGTTACGGAGCGGGAGGGCCCGACGAGCAGTACTTC,CASSYGAGGPDEQYF
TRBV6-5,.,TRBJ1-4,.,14,TGTGCCAGCACCAACGGGCAGAAGAATGAAAAACTGTTTTTT,CASTNGQKNEKLFF
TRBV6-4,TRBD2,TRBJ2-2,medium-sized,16,TGTGCCAGCAGTGACAAGGGACTAGCGGACACCGGGGAGCTGTTTTTT,CASSDKGLADTGELFF